This TCR beta chain was profiled in a study of T cells in Graves' hyperthyroidism and ophthalmopathy. Study details: Staff took peripheral blood when the initial diagnosis was made, before any treatment began.

Amplified TCR beta CDR3 regions derived from RNA transcripts. RT-PCR in the first round (using the HTBI primer set) targeted the TCR CDR3. TCRdb fed the multiplex PCR reads into MiXCR, producing one record per CDR3 protein. Here the sample spans over 500,000 distinct CDR3 sequences, around 13% being singletons. Exclusions: uncontrolled infection, other autoimmune disease, pregnancy, lactation. In this sample, this clonotype turned up many times. This CDR3 is 14 amino acids long. Germline V gene sequence: CDR1 GTSNPN, CDR2 SVGIG (reference sequence). V was clipped by 0 bases and J by 0 bases, with 7 bases between them.

Sequencing was performed on blood. The chain employs TRBV30 and TRBJ2-3; a possible D gene is TRBD1 (5 bases). The clonotype comes from a woman between 40 and 50 years old with Graves' hyperthyroidism. The chain's CDR3 is CAWSVGASTDTQYF. In DNA form, the CDR3 reads TGTGCCTGGAGTGTAGGGGCTAGCACAGATACGCAGTATTTT.